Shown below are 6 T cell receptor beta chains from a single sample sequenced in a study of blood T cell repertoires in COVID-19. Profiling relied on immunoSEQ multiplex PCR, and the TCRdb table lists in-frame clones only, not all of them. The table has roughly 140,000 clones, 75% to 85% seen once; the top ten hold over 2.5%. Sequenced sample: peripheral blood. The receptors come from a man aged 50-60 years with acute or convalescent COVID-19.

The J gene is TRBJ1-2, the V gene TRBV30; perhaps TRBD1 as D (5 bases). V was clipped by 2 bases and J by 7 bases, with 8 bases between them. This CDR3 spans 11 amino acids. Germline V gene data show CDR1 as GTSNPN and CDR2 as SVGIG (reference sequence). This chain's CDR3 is CAWSRGIGYTF. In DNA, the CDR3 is TGTGCCTGGAGTAGGGGTATTGGCTACACCTTC.

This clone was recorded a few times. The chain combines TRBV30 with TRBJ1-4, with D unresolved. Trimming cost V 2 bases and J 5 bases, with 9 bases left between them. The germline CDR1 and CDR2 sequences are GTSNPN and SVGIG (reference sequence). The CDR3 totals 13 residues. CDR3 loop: CAWSTRENEKLFF. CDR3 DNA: TGTGCCTGGAGTACTCGGGAAAATGAAAAACTGTTTTTT.

This CDR3 is CAWRQGFTTIYF. CDR3 DNA: TGTGCCTGGAGACAGGGTTTTACCACCATATATTTT. The J gene is TRBJ1-3, the V gene TRBV30, with D tentatively TRBD1 (6 bases). CDR1 is GTSNPN, CDR2 SVGIG, per germline (reference sequence). The CDR3 totals 12 residues. V was shortened by 3 bases and J by 9 bases, with 12 bases between the two germline ends.

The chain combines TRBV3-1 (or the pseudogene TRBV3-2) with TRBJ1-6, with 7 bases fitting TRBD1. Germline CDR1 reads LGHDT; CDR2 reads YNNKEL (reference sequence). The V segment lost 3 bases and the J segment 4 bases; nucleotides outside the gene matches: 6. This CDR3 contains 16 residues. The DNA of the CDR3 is TGTGCCAGCAGCCAGTTCCCGGGACAGTATAATTCACCCCTCCACTTT. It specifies CASSQFPGQYNSPLHF.

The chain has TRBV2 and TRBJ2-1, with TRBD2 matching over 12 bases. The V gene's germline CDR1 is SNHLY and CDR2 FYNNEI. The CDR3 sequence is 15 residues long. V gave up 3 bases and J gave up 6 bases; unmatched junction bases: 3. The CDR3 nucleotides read TGTGCCAGCAGTGATCCTAGCGGGGGGGCCAATGAGCAGTTCTTC. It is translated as CASSDPSGGANEQFF. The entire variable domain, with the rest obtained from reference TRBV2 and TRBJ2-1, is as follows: EPEVTQTPSHQVTQMGQEVILRCVPISNHLYFYWYRQILGQKVEFLVSFYNNEISEKSEIFDDQFSVERPDGSNFTLKIRSTKLEDSAMYFCASSDPSGGANEQFFGPGTRLTVL.

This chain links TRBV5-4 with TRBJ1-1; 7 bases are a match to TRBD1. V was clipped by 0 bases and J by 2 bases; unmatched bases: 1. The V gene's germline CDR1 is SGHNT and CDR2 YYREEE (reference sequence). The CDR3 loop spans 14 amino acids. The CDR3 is CASSLDRGNTEAFF. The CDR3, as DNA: TGTGCCAGCAGCTTGGACAGGGGTAACACTGAAGCTTTCTTT.